A selection of T cell receptor beta chains follows, all from one sample in a study of blood T cell repertoires in COVID-19. Generated by immunoSEQ multiplex PCR, the TCRdb table keeps only in-frame clones and is missing some. The repertoire holds 200,000 to 250,000 clones, with about nine tenths as singletons. The sequenced sample consisted of PBMCs or T cells enriched from blood (not recorded which). All receptors come from a man aged 40-49 years who had recovered from COVID-19. The CDR3 runs from the conserved cysteine through the conserved F or W. D genes are given only for firm matches. The size entry is marked missing in some rows and otherwise reads once, few, many or a size class.

TRBV7-8	.	TRBJ1-1	.	15	CASSLTGAQGTEAFF	TGTGCCAGCAGCTTAACCGGGGCACAGGGCACTGAAGCTTTCTTT
TRBV5-1	.	TRBJ2-3	.	14	CASSLVRVGDTQYF	TGCGCCAGCAGCTTGGTTCGGGTTGGGGATACGCAGTATTTT
TRBV4-1	.	TRBJ2-3	.	16	CASSPPHSRDTDTQYF	TGCGCCAGCAGCCCCCCCCACAGCCGAGACACAGATACGCAGTATTTT
TRBV30	.	TRBJ2-7	.	13	CAGGPGGGYEQYF	TGTGCCGGAGGGCCGGGGGGCGGCTACGAGCAGTACTTC
TRBV7-7	.	TRBJ2-2	TRBD1	15	CASSPQEDRSGELFF	TGTGCCAGCAGCCCCCAGGAGGACAGGTCCGGGGAGCTGTTTTTT
TRBV5-5	.	TRBJ1-6	.	16	CASSLWASVDNSPLHF	TGTGCCAGCAGCTTGTGGGCTTCGGTTGATAATTCACCCCTCCACTTT
TRBV5-1	.	TRBJ2-3	TRBD2	14	CASSFGLASDTQYF	TGCGCCAGCAGCTTCGGACTAGCGTCAGATACGCAGTATTTT
TRBV6-5	.	TRBJ1-5	.	14	CASTQVGRNQPQHF	TGTGCCAGCACCCAGGTGGGCCGCAATCAGCCCCAGCATTTT
TRBV5-1	.	TRBJ2-5	.	13	CASSGGFQETQYF	TGCGCCAGCAGCGGCGGATTCCAAGAGACCCAGTACTTC
TRBV7-8	once	TRBJ1-1	.	13	CASSLVGGRGAFF	TGTGCCAGCAGCTTAGTAGGCGGCAGGGGAGCTTTCTTT
TRBV15	.	TRBJ2-7	TRBD1	12	CATSGQAYEQYF	TGTGCCACCAGCGGACAGGCCTACGAGCAGTACTTC
TRBV6-1	few	TRBJ1-5	TRBD1	17	CASSEAPVGGARQPQHF	TGTGCCAGCAGTGAAGCGCCGGTAGGGGGCGCAAGGCAGCCCCAGCATTTT
TRBV7-2	.	TRBJ1-2	.	14	CASSLGAGNYGYTF	TGTGCCAGCAGCTTAGGAGCAGGGAACTATGGCTACACCTTC
TRBV19	.	TRBJ2-1	TRBD2	17	CASSRSGSGFSYNEQFF	TGTGCCAGTAGTCGTAGCGGGAGTGGGTTTTCCTACAATGAGCAGTTCTTC
TRBV7-9	few	TRBJ1-2	.	12	CASSSDFYGYTF	TGTGCCAGCAGCTCAGACTTTTATGGCTACACCTTC
TRBV5-3	.	TRBJ2-7	.	13	CARSLPGNYEQYF	TGTGCCAGAAGCCTCCCGGGGAACTACGAGCAGTACTTC
TRBV19	once	TRBJ2-7	TRBD1	15	CASSFTGTGTYEQYF	TGTGCCAGTAGCTTTACCGGGACAGGGACCTACGAGCAGTACTTC
TRBV18	.	TRBJ1-3	TRBD1	18	CASSPAVPGQPSGNTIYF	TGTGCCAGCTCACCGGCCGTCCCGGGACAGCCCTCTGGAAACACCATATATTTT
TRBV6-5	.	TRBJ1-2	.	13	CASSPPGSYGYTF	TGTGCCAGCAGTCCCCCGGGGTCCTATGGCTACACCTTC
TRBV13	.	TRBJ1-1	TRBD1	15	CASSRGGTGNRGAFF	TGTGCCAGCAGCAGGGGCGGGACAGGGAACCGGGGAGCTTTCTTT
TRBV5-1	.	TRBJ2-3	TRBD2	16	CASSLALADYVDTQYF	TGCGCCAGCAGCTTGGCCCTAGCGGATTACGTAGATACGCAGTATTTT
TRBV19	.	TRBJ2-2	TRBD2	18	CASSIESGGASWPGELFF	TGTGCCAGTAGTATAGAAAGCGGGGGGGCCTCGTGGCCCGGGGAGCTGTTTTTT
TRBV7-3	once	TRBJ1-5	.	16	CASSFPTDNSNQPQHF	TGTGCCAGCAGCTTCCCGACAGATAATAGCAATCAGCCCCAGCATTTT
TRBV12-3/TRBV12-4	.	TRBJ1-1	.	13	CASTVGGATEAFF	TGTGCCAGCACCGTGGGGGGGGCCACTGAAGCTTTCTTT
TRBV4-1	.	TRBJ1-2	.	19	CASSQDGRWGVTANYGYTF	TGCGCCAGCAGCCAAGATGGCCGTTGGGGGGTAACAGCTAACTATGGCTACACCTTC
TRBV9	.	TRBJ2-5	TRBD2	15	CASSVDPAGDETQYF	TGTGCCAGCAGCGTAGATCCAGCGGGAGATGAGACCCAGTACTTC
TRBV2	.	TRBJ2-1	.	17	CAKSPLWASATYNEQFF	TGTGCCAAATCCCCACTATGGGCTAGCGCGACCTACAATGAGCAGTTCTTC
TRBV11-2	once	TRBJ2-4	.	14	CASSSRLAKNIQYF	TGTGCCAGCAGCTCCAGATTAGCCAAAAACATTCAGTACTTC
TRBV27	.	TRBJ2-1	.	16	CASSPLMAGSYNEQFF	TGTGCCAGCTCCCCTTTGATGGCAGGCTCCTACAATGAGCAGTTCTTC
TRBV3-1/TRBV3-2	.	TRBJ2-1	TRBD2	16	CASSKSGGGPYNEQFF	TGTGCCAGCAGCAAAAGCGGGGGAGGACCCTACAATGAGCAGTTCTTC
TRBV5-1	.	TRBJ1-1	TRBD1	15	CASSLVVGGQAEAFF	TGCGCCAGCAGCTTGGTCGTCGGGGGACAGGCTGAAGCTTTCTTT
TRBV7-6	.	TRBJ1-5	.	17	CASSLARSLISNQPQHF	TGTGCCAGCAGCTTAGCCAGGTCCCTAATTAGCAATCAGCCCCAGCATTTT
TRBV6-2/TRBV6-3	.	TRBJ2-1	.	16	CASSRFTRSSYNEQFF	TGTGCCAGCAGCCGATTCACTAGGAGCTCCTACAATGAGCAGTTCTTC
TRBV27	.	TRBJ1-6	TRBD1	16	CASSLGTGGMNSPLHF	TGTGCCAGCAGTTTAGGGACAGGGGGGATGAATTCACCCCTCCACTTT
TRBV5-4	.	TRBJ1-2	.	13	CASSWGDGHGYTF	TGTGCCAGCAGCTGGGGGGACGGCCATGGCTACACCTTC
TRBV9	.	TRBJ2-3	TRBD2	15	CASSVEGLASDTQYF	TGTGCCAGCAGCGTAGAAGGACTAGCTTCAGATACGCAGTATTTT
TRBV4-3	.	TRBJ2-3	.	16	CASSQDVGEPTDTQYF	TGCGCCAGCAGCCAAGATGTCGGGGAGCCCACAGATACGCAGTATTTT
TRBV19	.	TRBJ2-7	.	13	CASSQTGDFEQYF	TGTGCCAGTAGCCAAACGGGAGACTTCGAGCAGTACTTC
TRBV5-1	.	TRBJ1-5	TRBD1	16	CASSPDRVPSNQPQHF	TGCGCCAGCAGCCCCGACAGGGTACCAAGCAATCAGCCCCAGCATTTT
TRBV19	.	TRBJ1-1	.	13	CASSGQGGTEAFF	TGTGCCAGTAGCGGGCAGGGAGGCACTGAAGCTTTCTTT
TRBV19	.	TRBJ1-2	.	15	CASRGAVAAGDGYTF	TGTGCCAGTAGGGGGGCCGTCGCAGCCGGGGATGGCTACACCTTC
TRBV28	.	TRBJ2-7	.	16	CASSVVSGLVSYEQYF	TGTGCCTCCTCCGTGGTCAGCGGGTTGGTCTCCTACGAGCAGTACTTC
TRBV19	once	TRBJ2-1	TRBD1	14	CASMTGGGYNEQFF	TGTGCCAGTATGACAGGGGGTGGATACAATGAGCAGTTCTTC
TRBV3-1/TRBV3-2	.	TRBJ2-3	.	14	CASSPEPPADTQYF	TGTGCCAGCAGCCCGGAGCCCCCAGCAGATACGCAGTATTTT
TRBV27	.	TRBJ1-2	TRBD1	16	CASSLTRTGGAGGYTF	TGTGCCAGCAGTCTCACCAGGACAGGGGGCGCCGGTGGCTACACCTTC
TRBV6-5	.	TRBJ2-7	TRBD2	14	CASSLLAGSYEQYF	TGTGCCAGCAGTCTCTTAGCGGGGAGTTACGAGCAGTACTTC
TRBV7-2	.	TRBJ1-6	.	14	CASSIKGGGSPLHF	TGTGCCAGCAGCATCAAAGGGGGGGGTTCACCCCTCCACTTT
TRBV19	.	TRBJ1-2	.	13	CASSIPRGYGYTF	TGTGCCAGTAGTATCCCCAGGGGCTATGGCTACACCTTC
TRBV12-5	.	TRBJ2-7	TRBD2	17	CASVLGLAGGRVSEQYF	TGTGCTAGTGTTCTCGGGCTAGCGGGGGGCCGGGTCTCCGAGCAGTACTTC
TRBV5-6	.	TRBJ2-5	.	13	CASSAGTSETQYF	TGTGCCAGCAGCGCTGGGACAAGTGAGACCCAGTACTTC
TRBV6-5	.	TRBJ1-2	TRBD1	16	CASSYSYRGRAYGYTF	TGTGCCAGCAGTTACTCATACAGGGGGCGCGCCTATGGCTACACCTTC
TRBV5-1	.	TRBJ1-1	.	15	CASSLMPGGNPEAFF	TGCGCCAGCAGCTTAATGCCCGGGGGAAATCCTGAAGCTTTCTTT
TRBV27	.	TRBJ2-7	TRBD1	14	CASSKDRGLYEQYF	TGTGCCAGCAGTAAGGACAGGGGACTCTACGAGCAGTACTTC
TRBV29-1	.	TRBJ2-7	.	11	CSVDRDNEQYF	TGCAGCGTTGACAGGGATAACGAGCAGTACTTC
TRBV30	.	TRBJ2-6	.	11	CALRAHNVLTF	TGTGCCCTGAGGGCCCACAACGTCCTGACTTTC